The 31 T cell receptor beta chains in this list originate from one sample, sequenced in a study of T cell responses to AZD1222 COVID-19 vaccine. The repertoire was sequenced with immunoSEQ multiplex PCR; TCRdb's copy has only in-frame clones and lacks some. The table lists 150,000 to 200,000 clones, around 90% of them singletons. The input for sequencing was peripheral blood, taken 28 days after the second AZD1222 dose. The origin of the receptors is an adult who received the AZD1222 COVID-19 vaccine.

The chain employs TRBV10-2 and TRBJ1-4; no clear D. Trimming took off 8 bases at V and 8 bases at J, with 15 bases between the two ends. CDR1 and CDR2 (germline): WSHSY, SAAADI. The CDR3 covers 13 residues. This CDR3 is CASRPVSEEKLFF. The CDR3 coding sequence is TGCGCCAGCCGTCCTGTAAGTGAGGAAAAACTGTTTTTT.

This sequence joins TRBV5-1 and TRBJ1-2, with D perhaps TRBD1 (6 bases). The length of the CDR3 is 15 residues. Germline V CDR1 and CDR2: SGHRS, YFSETQ. V was pared by 2 bases and J by 0 bases, with 11 bases between. The CDR3 loop reads CASSFGGGTNYGYTF. CDR3 nucleotide sequence: TGCGCCAGCAGCTTCGGGGGCGGAACTAACTATGGCTACACCTTC. Full variable domain (outside the CDR3, taken from reference TRBV5-1 and TRBJ1-2): KAGVTQTPRYLIKTRGQQVTLSCSPISGHRSVSWYQQTPGQGLQFLFEYFSETQRNKGNFPGRFSGRQFSNSRSEMNVSTLELGDSALYLCASSFGGGTNYGYTFGSGTRLTVV.

V usage is TRBV27 and J usage is TRBJ1-4, with 7 bases aligning to TRBD1. V was pared by 2 bases and J by 0 bases, with 6 bases of the junction left unmatched. Germline V gene sequence: CDR1 MNHEY, CDR2 SMNVEV (reference sequence). This CDR3 has 17 residues. This chain's CDR3 is CASSLAPGGATNEKLFF. The CDR3, as DNA: TGTGCCAGCAGTTTAGCCCCAGGGGGGGCAACTAATGAAAAACTGTTTTTT. Complete variable domain (other parts from reference TRBV27 and TRBJ1-4): EAQVTQNPRYLITVTGKKLTVTCSQNMNHEYMSWYRQDPGLGLRQIYYSMNVEVTDKGDVPEGYKVSRKEKRNFPLILESPSPNQTSLYFCASSLAPGGATNEKLFFGSGTQLSVL.

The chain joins TRBV5-4 to TRBJ2-1; 7 positions agree with TRBD1. V lost 7 bases and J lost 3; bases outside the gene matches: 7. The CDR3 loop spans 14 amino acids. Germline V lookup: CDR1 SGHNT, CDR2 YYREEE (reference sequence). The CDR3 DNA reads as TGTGCCAGCGCCGGGACAGAACTCTACAATGAGCAGTTCTTC. It specifies CASAGTELYNEQFF.

The chain carries TRBV7-2 and TRBJ2-3; TRBD2 matches 9 bases. V lost 5 bases to trimming and J lost 5 bases; unmatched junction nucleotides: 14. This CDR3 spans 17 amino acids. The V gene's germline CDR1 is SGHTA and CDR2 FQGNSA. In DNA form, the CDR3 reads TGTGCCAGCAGCGCCATAGCGGGAGTCCCTTTAATAGATACGCAGTATTTT. Its translation is CASSAIAGVPLIDTQYF.

This clone was seen once. The rearrangement uses TRBV18 and TRBJ1-1; the D gene is possibly TRBD1 (5 bases). The CDR3 is 15 residues long. CDR1 and CDR2 from the germline V gene are KGHSH and LQKENI. With 3 bases removed from V and 10 bases from J, the gap between germline ends came to 21 bases. CDR3 loop: CASSPYRTPSEAAFF. The CDR3 DNA follows: TGTGCCAGCTCACCTTATCGGACACCTTCCGAGGCAGCTTTCTTT.

As for this clone: Other DNA sequences of this sample code for an identical CDR3. This chain links TRBV29-1 with TRBJ1-2, with a possible D match to TRBD1 (6 bases). The germline V gene encodes CDR1 SQVTM and CDR2 ANQGSEA. V was clipped by 4 bases and J by 2 bases, with 8 bases between them. This CDR3 is built from 12 residues. The chain's CDR3 is CSVGDKNYGYTF. The CDR3 nucleotides read TGCAGCGTTGGGGACAAAAACTATGGCTACACCTTC.

J is TRBJ2-1 and V is TRBV4-1, with D unresolved. The germline V and J ends were trimmed by 0 bases and 8 bases, with 5 bases remaining between them. This CDR3 spans 12 amino acids. Germline-derived CDR1 and CDR2 are MGHRA and YSYEKL. CDR3 in DNA: TGCGCCAGCAGCCAAGATACCGATGAGCAGTTCTTC. This translates into CASSQDTDEQFF.

This chain uses TRBV27 with TRBJ1-1; TRBD1 is a possible D gene (5 bases). Germline CDR1 is MNHEY and CDR2 is SMNVEV (reference sequence). The CDR3 is made up of 13 amino acids. With 6 bases removed from V and 4 bases from J, the gap between germline ends came to 12 bases. CDR3 protein: CASRRGGGTEAFF. The DNA for the CDR3 is TGTGCCAGCAGGAGGGGCGGGGGCACTGAAGCTTTCTTT.

This chain joins TRBV9 and TRBJ2-1, with a tentative D call TRBD2 (5 bases). Germline V CDR1 and CDR2: SGDLS, YYNGEE. This CDR3 is built from 14 residues. Trimming stripped 0 bases from V and 8 bases from J, with 12 bases between. CDR3 in DNA: TGTGCCAGCAGCGTAGATGGGTTCGGGGATGAGCAGTTCTTC. Its translation: CASSVDGFGDEQFF.

This clone was found once. The chain recombines TRBV5-1 with TRBJ1-6, with TRBD1 matching over 9 bases. The CDR3 runs 17 residues. Germline CDR1 reads SGHRS; CDR2 reads YFSETQ. The ends lost 1 base at V and 1 base at J; junction bases unmatched: 3. The CDR3 loop is CASSLSQGASYNSPLHF. CDR3 nucleotide sequence: TGCGCCAGCAGCTTGTCACAGGGGGCTTCCTATAATTCACCCCTCCACTTT. Complete variable domain (other parts from reference TRBV5-1 and TRBJ1-6): KAGVTQTPRYLIKTRGQQVTLSCSPISGHRSVSWYQQTPGQGLQFLFEYFSETQRNKGNFPGRFSGRQFSNSRSEMNVSTLELGDSALYLCASSLSQGASYNSPLHFGNGTRLTVT.

A single count supports this clone. This chain joins TRBV9 and TRBJ1-6; weak D call: TRBD1 (6 bases). V was clipped by 3 bases and J by 5 bases, with 12 bases between them. The CDR3 contains 15 residues. The germline gives CDR1 SGDLS, CDR2 YYNGEE. The CDR3, as DNA: TGTGCCAGCAGCGCAGGGGTTCCCCATAATTCACCCCTCCACTTT. This translates into CASSAGVPHNSPLHF.

J is TRBJ1-6 and V is TRBV27; no firm D call. The CDR3 has 22 residues. Trimming removed 10 bases from V and 4 bases from J, with 38 bases in between. Germline V gene data show CDR1 as MNHEY and CDR2 as SMNVEV (reference sequence). Here the CDR3 reads CATIPNPGSPKNRVQYNSPLHF. CDR3 nucleotide sequence: TGTGCCACCATACCTAACCCCGGGTCGCCCAAAAATAGGGTGCAGTATAATTCACCCCTCCACTTT.

The V and J genes are TRBV30 and TRBJ1-5; D is unresolved. Trimming left V 1 base short and J 1 base short, with 11 bases between. Germline V CDR1 and CDR2: GTSNPN, SVGIG (reference sequence). This CDR3 comprises 15 residues. The CDR3 reads CAWSAPPASNQPQHF. CDR3 sequence (DNA): TGTGCCTGGAGTGCGCCCCCTGCGAGCAATCAGCCCCAGCATTTT.

The chain links TRBV5-4 to TRBJ1-6; TRBD1 matches 7 bases. CDR1 is SGHNT, CDR2 YYREEE, per germline (reference sequence). With V trimmed by 0 bases and J by 4 bases, 1 base remained unmatched. The CDR3 is 15 residues long. CDR3 sequence (DNA): TGTGCCAGCAGCTTGGAGACAGGGTATAATTCACCCCTCCACTTT. Translating gives CASSLETGYNSPLHF.

The V gene is TRBV6-2 or TRBV6-3, the J gene TRBJ2-1; TRBD2 agrees at 7 bases. Germline V gene sequence: CDR1 MNHEY, CDR2 SVGEGT. The length of the CDR3 is 13 residues. V shed 0 bases, J shed 9 bases, and the junction held 2 bases outside the gene matches. In DNA, the CDR3 is TGTGCCAGCAGTTACTCGAGGGAGGGTGAGCAGTTCTTC. Translation: CASSYSREGEQFF.

This clone came up once. The chain joins TRBV30 to TRBJ1-1; D call uncertain. With 1 base removed from V and 4 bases from J, the gap between germline ends came to 10 bases. This CDR3 has 13 amino acids. Germline CDR1 is GTSNPN and CDR2 is SVGIG (reference sequence). CDR3 sequence reads: CAWSGRSGTEAFF. The CDR3 DNA sequence: TGTGCCTGGAGTGGGAGAAGTGGCACTGAAGCTTTCTTT.

About this clone: Other DNA sequences in the same sample also yield this CDR3. The rearrangement uses TRBV5-1 and TRBJ1-1; 7 nucleotides agree with TRBD1. This CDR3 is built from 14 residues. CDR1 and CDR2 from the germline V gene are SGHRS and YFSETQ. The junction had 4 bases not matched to a gene; V was cut back by 0 bases and J by 5 bases. CDR3 DNA: TGCGCCAGCAGCTTGGAGGGGGCTGGGACTGAAGCTTTCTTT. Translated, it gives CASSLEGAGTEAFF.

The chain combines TRBV5-1 with TRBJ1-2, with D maybe TRBD1 (6 bases). V was cut by 0 bases and J by 4 bases, with 13 bases left in between. CDR1 is SGHRS, CDR2 YFSETQ, per germline. The CDR3 covers 15 residues. CDR3 DNA: TGCGCCAGCAGCTTGGAGGACAGTGGGGTCTATGGCTACACCTTC. Its translation: CASSLEDSGVYGYTF. Combining the CDR3 with reference TRBV5-1 and TRBJ1-2 gives the whole variable domain KAGVTQTPRYLIKTRGQQVTLSCSPISGHRSVSWYQQTPGQGLQFLFEYFSETQRNKGNFPGRFSGRQFSNSRSEMNVSTLELGDSALYLCASSLEDSGVYGYTFGSGTRLTVV.

This chain links TRBV7-9 with TRBJ2-7, with a possible D match to TRBD2 (5 bases). V dropped 3 bases and J dropped 3 bases, with 15 bases sitting between them. The V gene's germline CDR1 is SEHNR and CDR2 FQNEAQ (reference sequence). CDR3 length: 15 amino acids. This CDR3 is CASSLEDGISYEQYF. CDR3 in DNA: TGTGCCAGCAGCTTGGAGGACGGAATTAGCTACGAGCAGTACTTC.

The chain combines TRBV19 with TRBJ1-5, with 8 bases fitting TRBD1. V trimming: 1 base; J trimming: 0 bases; junction bases outside the gene matches: 2. The germline V gene has CDR1 LNHDA and CDR2 SQIVND (reference sequence). CDR3 length: 16 amino acids. The CDR3 loop is CASSIVTGGSNQPQHF. As DNA, the CDR3 is TGTGCCAGTAGTATAGTTACAGGGGGTAGCAATCAGCCCCAGCATTTT.

The J gene is TRBJ1-1, the V gene TRBV28, with D perhaps matching TRBD1 (6 bases). The CDR3 spans 14 residues. V gave up 6 bases and J gave up 4 bases, with 15 bases separating them. Germline CDR1 is MDHEN and CDR2 is SYDVKM. This CDR3 is CASRVKGGATEAFF. The CDR3 DNA sequence: TGTGCCAGCAGAGTTAAGGGGGGGGCCACTGAAGCTTTCTTT.

The chain joins TRBV28 to TRBJ2-1, with 8 nucleotides matching TRBD2. After removal of 3 bases from V and 6 bases from J, the junction contained 13 bases not matched to a gene. CDR1 is MDHEN and CDR2 is SYDVKM in the germline V gene. The CDR3 extends over 17 amino acids. The CDR3 sequence: CASSFSGGSLATNEQFF. The CDR3 DNA reads as TGTGCCAGCAGTTTTTCGGGGGGGTCACTAGCGACCAATGAGCAGTTCTTC.

The J gene is TRBJ2-5, the V gene TRBV4-3, with D possibly being TRBD2 (5 bases). Trimming pared 1 base from V and 6 bases from J, leaving 12 bases between. The CDR3 is 14 residues long. From germline, CDR1 is LGHNA and CDR2 YSLEER. CDR3 DNA sequence: TGCGCCAGCAGCCAAGGAATGGGCGGGCAGACCCAGTACTTC. Translating it yields CASSQGMGGQTQYF.

The count of this clone is one. This chain uses TRBV2 with TRBJ1-4; no clear D. The CDR3 runs 11 residues. CDR1 and CDR2 from the germline V gene are SNHLY and FYNNEI. Trimming left V 4 bases short and J 9 bases short, with 6 bases between. CDR3: CASSAQQKLFF. In DNA form, the CDR3 reads TGTGCCAGCAGTGCTCAGCAAAAACTGTTTTTT.

The chain recombines TRBV11-3 with TRBJ2-7; 7 nucleotides agree with TRBD1. The CDR3 spans 14 residues. The V gene's germline CDR1 is SGHNT and CDR2 YENEEA. Losses at the gene ends were 4 bases for V and 10 bases for J; bases not matched to a gene: 13. CDR3 protein: CASSSGQAPLVQYF. The CDR3 DNA sequence: TGTGCCAGCAGCTCTGGACAGGCCCCCCTGGTACAGTACTTC.

The V and J genes are TRBV27 and TRBJ1-1, with 9 bases lining up with TRBD1. This CDR3 spans 16 amino acids. CDR1 MNHEY and CDR2 SMNVEV come from the germline V gene (reference sequence). V shed 7 bases, J shed 0 bases, and the junction held 9 bases outside the gene matches. CDR3 DNA sequence: TGTGCCAGCATCGGGACAGGGCGGAGGGTGAACACTGAAGCTTTCTTT. Translating gives CASIGTGRRVNTEAFF.

This chain links TRBV5-1 with TRBJ1-6, with a possible D match to TRBD1 (5 bases). Trimming took 5 bases from V and 6 from J, leaving 21 bases between them. Germline V CDR1 and CDR2: SGHRS, YFSETQ. There are 17 residues in the CDR3. CDR3 nucleotides: TGCGCCAGCAGGATGGGACCAGGGCCGGGCCTTAATTCACCCCTCCACTTT. Its translation: CASRMGPGPGLNSPLHF.

The rearrangement joins TRBV6-2 or TRBV6-3 to TRBJ2-1, with 15 bases lining up with TRBD2. The germline V gene encodes CDR1 MNHEY and CDR2 SVGEGT. The CDR3 has 19 residues. Losses at the gene ends were 5 bases for V and 2 bases for J; bases not matched to a gene: 10. The CDR3 DNA sequence: TGTGCCAGCAGTCAGGGACCGGGACTAGCGGGGGGCGCCTACAATGAGCAGTTCTTC. As protein: CASSQGPGLAGGAYNEQFF.

The chain joins TRBV4-2 to TRBJ1-2, with 8 nucleotides matching TRBD1. This CDR3 region has 17 residues. Germline CDR1 LGHNA, CDR2 YNFKEQ. V shed 0 bases and J 4 bases; nucleotides not matched to a gene: 10. The CDR3 loop is CASSQDPGQGGAYGYTF. As DNA, the CDR3 is TGTGCCAGCAGCCAAGATCCCGGACAGGGCGGGGCCTATGGCTACACCTTC.

The chain carries TRBV2 and TRBJ2-7; 10 positions agree with TRBD1. This CDR3 contains 17 residues. V trimming: 0 bases; J trimming: 2 bases; junction bases outside the gene matches: 7. Germline-derived CDR1 and CDR2 are SNHLY and FYNNEI. The CDR3, as DNA: TGTGCCAGCAGTGAAGCGGGGTCCGGGACAGGGGCCTACGAGCAGTACTTC. Translating it yields CASSEAGSGTGAYEQYF.